This TCR beta chain was identified during a study of blood T cell repertoires in COVID-19 (dated by TCRdb to 2020 to 2021). About the study as a whole: Samples from collaborators originated in the United States, Italy and Spain and spanned both the acute and convalescent phases of COVID-19. The prospective study material was composed of cDNA or gDNA derived from T cells, B-cell-depleted T cells, or PBMCs. The repertoires were made available in a free public database intended to serve as a resource for research on the immune response to SARS-CoV-2. Samples came from the ongoing ImmuneRACE study (first 160 participants) plus 1,254 subjects from 6 global collaborators. HLA class I and class II types, where available, came from metadata supplied by the sample provider rather than from assay-based typing. Subjects who had been exposed to COVID-19, were actively infected with it, or had recovered from it provided the deeply sampled blood TCRbeta repertoires that made up the dataset. A de-identified subject ID, COVID-19 status, age in years and sex were almost always included in the sample metadata. What the work shows at the level of the full study, not this receptor alone: The quantity of clinical and demographic metadata differed by source and by participant and was supplied without curation.

With regard to this clone: Its antigen remains unidentified. No base-level quality is on record; no much larger clone is a single base apart.

Whole blood was collected in K2EDTA tubes by collaborating institutions according to the institutions' own protocols. For TCRbeta analysis, collaborators shipped samples in one of three forms: frozen whole blood, isolated PBMCs, or DNA extracted from either of those sample types. From a lookup of the germline V gene, CDR1 and CDR2 are SGHTA and FQGNSA. Relative to germline, V is 2 bases shorter and J is 9 bases shorter, with 14 bases between their ends. The CDR3, cysteine through phenylalanine, is 14 amino acids long. This entry keeps only the CDR3 DNA: 42 bases, framed from base 1. The immunoSEQ Assay, a bias-controlled multiplex PCR, was used to amplify TCRbeta CDR3 regions from genomic DNA. In the source study's methods: The number of nucleated cells in each sample was estimated from the amplification of reference gene primers within the assay. To quantify the absolute abundance of each unique TCRbeta CDR3 rearrangement, sequence reads were collapsed and filtered. For each sample, productive Simpson clonality was calculated by taking the square root of Simpson's diversity index across productive rearrangements. The table comes from immuneACCESS by way of TCRdb, which keeps in-frame sequences with V and J called. Part of the clones is missing from these tables; in studies checked, under half for an unresolved V gene and the rest for unknown reasons. V, J and clone size are taken as reported in that table, and D and trimming were inferred from the DNA itself. Recorded for this sample are under 250,000 clones; about 86% of them occurred a single time. The ten largest account for 5.5% to 6.5% of the sample.

This sequence uses TRBV7-2 and TRBJ2-1, and possibly TRBD2, on 6 matching bases. The sequenced sample consisted of peripheral blood. The origin of this receptor is a man in his sixties with acute or convalescent COVID-19. The CDR3 reads CASSLLGRDGEQFF. The base sequence is TGTGCCAGCAGCTTATTGGGGCGGGACGGTGAGCAGTTCTTC.